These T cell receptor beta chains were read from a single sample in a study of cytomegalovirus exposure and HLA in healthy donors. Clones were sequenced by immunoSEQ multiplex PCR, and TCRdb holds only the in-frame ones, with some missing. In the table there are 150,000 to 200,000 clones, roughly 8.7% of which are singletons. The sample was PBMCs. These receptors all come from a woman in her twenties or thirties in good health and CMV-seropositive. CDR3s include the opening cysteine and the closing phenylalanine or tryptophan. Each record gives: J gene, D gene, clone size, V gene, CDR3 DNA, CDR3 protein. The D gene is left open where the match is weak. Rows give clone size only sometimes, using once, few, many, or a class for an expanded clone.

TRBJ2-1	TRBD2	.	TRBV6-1	TGTGCCAGCAGTGACCCCGGGACTAGAAGGAATGAGCAGTTCTTC	CASSDPGTRRNEQFF
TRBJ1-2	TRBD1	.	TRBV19	TGTGCCAGTAGTTTAACAGGGGGCGCGGGTCATGGCTACACCTTC	CASSLTGGAGHGYTF
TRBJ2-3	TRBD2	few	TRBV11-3	TGTGCCAGCAGCACGGGACTAGCGGGGGCTAGCACAGATACGCAGTATTTT	CASSTGLAGASTDTQYF
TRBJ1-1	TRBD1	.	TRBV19	TGTGCCAGTAACCCCCAGGGGGCTAATGAAGCTTTCTTT	CASNPQGANEAFF
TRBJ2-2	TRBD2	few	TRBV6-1	TGTGCCAGCAGTGGGTTACTAGCGACCGGGGAGCTGTTTTTT	CASSGLLATGELFF
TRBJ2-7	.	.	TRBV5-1	TGCGCCAGCAGCCCCTCTTCGGGCTCCTACGAGCAGTACTTC	CASSPSSGSYEQYF
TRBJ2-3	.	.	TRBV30	TGTGCCTTCGCGTCCTTGCGAGATACGCAGTATTTT	CAFASLRDTQYF
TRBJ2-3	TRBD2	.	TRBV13	TGTGCCAGCAGCTTAAGAGCGGGAGCAGATACGCAGTATTTT	CASSLRAGADTQYF
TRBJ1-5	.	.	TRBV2	TGTGCCAGCAGTCGGAGCTATAGCAATCAGCCCCAGCATTTT	CASSRSYSNQPQHF
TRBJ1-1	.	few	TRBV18	TGTGCCAGCTCTCGCGGGCAAGGATGGGACACTGAAGCTTTCTTT	CASSRGQGWDTEAFF
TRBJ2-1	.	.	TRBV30	TGTGCCTGGAGTGTCTGGCGGATGAGCTCCTACAATGAGCAGTTCTTC	CAWSVWRMSSYNEQFF
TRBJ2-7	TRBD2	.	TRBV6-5	TGTGCCAGCAGTTACTCCGCGGGGGGGACCTACGAGCAGTACTTC	CASSYSAGGTYEQYF
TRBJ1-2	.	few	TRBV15	TGTGCCACCAGCAGAGATTTAGTGGTGGATGGCTACACCTTC	CATSRDLVVDGYTF
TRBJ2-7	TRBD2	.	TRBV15	TGTGCCACCAGCAGGGAGGGACTAGCGGGCTACGAGCAGTACTTC	CATSREGLAGYEQYF
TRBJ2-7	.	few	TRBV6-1	TGTGCCAGCAGTCGACTGAACCCCTACGAGCAGTACTTC	CASSRLNPYEQYF
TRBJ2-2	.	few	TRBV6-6	TGTGCCAGCAGTTACTCGGGGGGAGCAAACACCGGGGAGCTGTTTTTT	CASSYSGGANTGELFF
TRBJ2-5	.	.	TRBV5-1	TGCGCCAGCGGGGGCCGGGGAAACCAAGAGACCCAGTACTTC	CASGGRGNQETQYF
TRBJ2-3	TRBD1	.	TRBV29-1	TGCAGCGCACCTTCCCGGGGACAGACTTCACCCTTTAGCACAGATACGCAGTATTTT	CSAPSRGQTSPFSTDTQYF
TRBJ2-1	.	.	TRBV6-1	TGTGCCAGCAGTGAACTCTTCTACAATGAGCAGTTCTTC	CASSELFYNEQFF
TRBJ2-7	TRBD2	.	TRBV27	TGTGCCAGCAGTTTCAGGTTTAGCGGGGAGCAGTACTTC	CASSFRFSGEQYF
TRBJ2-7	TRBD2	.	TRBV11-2	TGTGCCAGCAGCCGCCCCGGGCTAGCGGGTCGGAACGAGCAGTACTTC	CASSRPGLAGRNEQYF
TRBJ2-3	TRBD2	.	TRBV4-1	TGCGCCAGCAGCCAAGTACGAGTGCGGGAGACTGGCACAGATACGCAGTGTTTT	CASSQVRVRETGTDTQCF
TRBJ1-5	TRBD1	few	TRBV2	TGTGCCAGCAGTTTTATTGGACAGGGAAATCAGCCCCAGCATTTT	CASSFIGQGNQPQHF
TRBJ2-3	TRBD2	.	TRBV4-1	TGCGCCAGCAGCCAACTACCAGTGGGGATAGCGGGAGGTTCAGATACGCAGTATTTT	CASSQLPVGIAGGSDTQYF
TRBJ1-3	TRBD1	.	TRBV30	TGTGCCTGGATTAACGCCGGGACAGGGGATGGAAACACCATATATTTT	CAWINAGTGDGNTIYF
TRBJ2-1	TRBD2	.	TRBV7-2	TGTGCCAGCAGCCCCCAGGGACTAGCGGGAGGGTTCTTC	CASSPQGLAGGFF
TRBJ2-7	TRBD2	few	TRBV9	TGTGCCAGCAGCCCGGGACTAGCGAGGGGTGAGGAGCAGTACTTC	CASSPGLARGEEQYF
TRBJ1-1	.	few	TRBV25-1	TGTGCCAGCAGTCCCCGCCCGGGTCGACGGGAAGCTTTCTTT	CASSPRPGRREAFF
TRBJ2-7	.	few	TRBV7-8	TGTGCCAGCAGCCAAGCTGTCGGACTTTCCTACGAGCAGTACTTC	CASSQAVGLSYEQYF
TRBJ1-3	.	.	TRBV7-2	TGTGCCAGCAGCTTAGCGTTTGACAGCAACTCTGGAAACACCATATATTTT	CASSLAFDSNSGNTIYF
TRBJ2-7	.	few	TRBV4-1	TGCGCCAGCAGCCCCCTCCCTTACTGGGGAGGAGACTACGAGCAGTACTTC	CASSPLPYWGGDYEQYF
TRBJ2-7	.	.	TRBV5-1	TGCGCCAGCAGCTTTGGAGGTGGGAGCTCCTACGAGCAGTACTTC	CASSFGGGSSYEQYF
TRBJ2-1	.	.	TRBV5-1	TGCGCCAGCAGCTTGGCCGGGTTGCCGTTAATAAATGAGCAGTTCTTC	CASSLAGLPLINEQFF
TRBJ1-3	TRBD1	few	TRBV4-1	TGCGCCAGCAGCCAGGACAGGGGCCCTGGAAACACCATATATTTT	CASSQDRGPGNTIYF
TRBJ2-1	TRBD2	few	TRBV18	TGTGCCAGCTCACGGCTGGGTAGCGGGATTAACAACAATGAGCAGTTCTTC	CASSRLGSGINNNEQFF
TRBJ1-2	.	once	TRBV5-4	TGTGCCAGCAGTTGGGACGGAGGGACCTATGGCTACACCTTC	CASSWDGGTYGYTF
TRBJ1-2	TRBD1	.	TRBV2	TGTGCCAGCAGTGGGCAGGAGACAGGGTCAAGGGGCTACACCTTC	CASSGQETGSRGYTF
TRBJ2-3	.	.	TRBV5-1	TGCGCCAGCAGCAGTAGAGGAGATACGCAGTATTTT	CASSSRGDTQYF
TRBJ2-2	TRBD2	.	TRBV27	TGTGCCAGCAGTCCCATAGCGGGAGCTAACACCGGGGAGCTGTTTTTT	CASSPIAGANTGELFF
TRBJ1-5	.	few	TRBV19	TGTGCCAGTAGTATCAGGGATCAGCCCCAGCATTTT	CASSIRDQPQHF